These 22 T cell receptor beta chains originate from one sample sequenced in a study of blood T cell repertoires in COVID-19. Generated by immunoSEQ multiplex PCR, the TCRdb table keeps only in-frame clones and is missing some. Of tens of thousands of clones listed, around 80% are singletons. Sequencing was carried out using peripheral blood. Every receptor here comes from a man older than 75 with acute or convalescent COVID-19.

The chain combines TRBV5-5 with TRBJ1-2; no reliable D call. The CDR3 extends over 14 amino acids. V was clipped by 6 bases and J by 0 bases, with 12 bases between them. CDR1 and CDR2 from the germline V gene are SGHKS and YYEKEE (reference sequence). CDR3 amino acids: CASIPAGANYGYTF. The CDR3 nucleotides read TGTGCCAGCATCCCCGCCGGGGCTAACTATGGCTACACCTTC. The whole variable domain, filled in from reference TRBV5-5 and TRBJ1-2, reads DAGVTQSPTHLIKTRGQQVTLRCSPISGHKSVSWYQQVLGQGPQFIFQYYEKEERGRGNFPDRFSARQFPNYSSELNVNALLLGDSALYLCASIPAGANYGYTFGSGTRLTVV.

The CDR3 loop is CASSLNSGYEDTQYF. Here the CDR3 DNA reads TGTGCCAGCAGCTTAAACTCCGGGTATGAAGATACGCAGTATTTT. V gene TRBV7-2 combines with J gene TRBJ2-3; D gene uncertain. Looked up from germline, CDR1 is SGHTA and CDR2 is FQGNSA. The V end was cut by 2 bases, the J end by 5 bases, with 14 bases between. The CDR3 runs 15 residues.

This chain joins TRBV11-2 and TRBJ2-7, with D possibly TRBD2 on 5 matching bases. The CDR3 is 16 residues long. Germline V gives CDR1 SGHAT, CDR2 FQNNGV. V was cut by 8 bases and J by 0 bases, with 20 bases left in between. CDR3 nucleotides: TGTGCCAGCGTCCCCGCGTTGAGGGAAGCCTCCTACGAGCAGTACTTC. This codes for CASVPALREASYEQYF. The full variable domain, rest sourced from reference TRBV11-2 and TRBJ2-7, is EAGVAQSPRYKIIEKRQSVAFWCNPISGHATLYWYQQILGQGPKLLIQFQNNGVVDDSQLPKDRFSAERLKGVDSTLKIQPAKLEDSAVYLCASVPALREASYEQYFGPGTRLTVT.

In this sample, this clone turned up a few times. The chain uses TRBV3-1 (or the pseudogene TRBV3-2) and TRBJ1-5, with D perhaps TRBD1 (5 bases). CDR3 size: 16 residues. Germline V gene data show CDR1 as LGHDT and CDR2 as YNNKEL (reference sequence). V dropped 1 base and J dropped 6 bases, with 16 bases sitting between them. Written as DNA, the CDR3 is TGTGCCAGCAGCCAAGGTGGGCCCAGGAGGGGTCAGCCCCAGCATTTT. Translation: CASSQGGPRRGQPQHF.

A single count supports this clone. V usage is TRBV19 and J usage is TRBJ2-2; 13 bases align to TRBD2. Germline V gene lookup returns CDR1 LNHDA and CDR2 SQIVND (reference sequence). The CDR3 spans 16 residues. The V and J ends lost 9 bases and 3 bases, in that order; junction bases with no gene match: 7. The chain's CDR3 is CASLTSGRADTGELFF. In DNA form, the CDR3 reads TGTGCCAGCCTCACTAGCGGGAGGGCCGACACCGGGGAGCTGTTTTTT.

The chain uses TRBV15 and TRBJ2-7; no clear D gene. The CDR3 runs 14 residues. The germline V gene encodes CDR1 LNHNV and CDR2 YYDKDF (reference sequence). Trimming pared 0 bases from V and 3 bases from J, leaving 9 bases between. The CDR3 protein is CATSREGSIYEQYF. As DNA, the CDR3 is TGTGCCACCAGCAGAGAGGGTAGCATCTACGAGCAGTACTTC. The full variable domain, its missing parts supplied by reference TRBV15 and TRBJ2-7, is DAMVIQNPRYQVTQFGKPVTLSCSQTLNHNVMYWYQQKSSQAPKLLFHYYDKDFNNEADTPDNFQSRRPNTSFCFLDIRSPGLGDTAMYLCATSREGSIYEQYFGPGTRLTVT.

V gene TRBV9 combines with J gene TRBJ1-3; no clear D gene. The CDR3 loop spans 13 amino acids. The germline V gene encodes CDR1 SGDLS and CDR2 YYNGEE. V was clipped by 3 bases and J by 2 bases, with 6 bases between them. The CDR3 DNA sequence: TGTGCCAGCAGCGAGAGTCCTGGAAACACCATATATTTT. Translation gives CASSESPGNTIYF.

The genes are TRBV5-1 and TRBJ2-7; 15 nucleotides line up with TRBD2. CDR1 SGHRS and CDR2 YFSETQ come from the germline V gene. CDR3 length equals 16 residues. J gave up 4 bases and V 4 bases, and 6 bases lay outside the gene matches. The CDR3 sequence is CASSPRTSGGAYEQYF. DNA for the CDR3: TGCGCCAGCAGCCCCCGGACTAGCGGGGGGGCTTACGAGCAGTACTTC.

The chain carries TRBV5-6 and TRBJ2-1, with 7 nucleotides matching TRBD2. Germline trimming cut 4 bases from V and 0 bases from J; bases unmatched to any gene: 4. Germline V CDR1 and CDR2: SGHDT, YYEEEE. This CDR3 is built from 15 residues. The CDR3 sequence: CASSGTMSSYNEQFF. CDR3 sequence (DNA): TGTGCCAGCAGCGGGACTATGAGCTCCTACAATGAGCAGTTCTTC.

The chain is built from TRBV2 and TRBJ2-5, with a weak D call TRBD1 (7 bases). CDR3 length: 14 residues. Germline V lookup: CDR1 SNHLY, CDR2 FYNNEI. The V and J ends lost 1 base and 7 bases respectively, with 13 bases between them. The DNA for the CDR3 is TGTGCCAGCAGTGAAGATCATCAGGGGGGGACCCAGTACTTC. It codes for CASSEDHQGGTQYF.

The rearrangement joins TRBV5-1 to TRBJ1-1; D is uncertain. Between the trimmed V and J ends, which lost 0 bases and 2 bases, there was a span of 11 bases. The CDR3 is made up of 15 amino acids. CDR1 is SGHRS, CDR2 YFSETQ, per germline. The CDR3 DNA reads TGCGCCAGCAGCTTGGCCGTGGGCTACAACACTGAAGCTTTCTTT. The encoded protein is CASSLAVGYNTEAFF.

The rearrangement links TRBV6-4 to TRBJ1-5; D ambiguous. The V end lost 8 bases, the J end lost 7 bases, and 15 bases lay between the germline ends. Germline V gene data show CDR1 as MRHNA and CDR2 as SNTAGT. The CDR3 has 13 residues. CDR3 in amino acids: CASPSRKRQPQHF. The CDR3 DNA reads TGTGCCAGCCCCTCCCGGAAGAGGCAGCCCCAGCATTTT.

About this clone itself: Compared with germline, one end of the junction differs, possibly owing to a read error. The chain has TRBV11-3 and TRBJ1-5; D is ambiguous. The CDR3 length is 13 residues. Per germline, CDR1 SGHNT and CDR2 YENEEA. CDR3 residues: CASSLDTDQPQHF. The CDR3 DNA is TGTGCCAGCAGCCTAGACACGGATCAGCCCCAGCATTTT.

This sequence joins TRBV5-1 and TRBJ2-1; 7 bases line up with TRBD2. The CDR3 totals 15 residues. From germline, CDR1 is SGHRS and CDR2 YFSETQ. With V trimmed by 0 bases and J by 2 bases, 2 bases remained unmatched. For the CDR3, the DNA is TGCGCCAGCAGCTTGGGGAGCGGGACCTACAATGAGCAGTTCTTC. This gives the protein CASSLGSGTYNEQFF.

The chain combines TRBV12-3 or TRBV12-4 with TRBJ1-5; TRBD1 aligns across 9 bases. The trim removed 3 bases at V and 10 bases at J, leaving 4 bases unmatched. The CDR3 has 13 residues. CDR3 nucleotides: TGTGCCAGCAGTTTGGGACAGGGAGGACCCCAGCATTTT. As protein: CASSLGQGGPQHF.

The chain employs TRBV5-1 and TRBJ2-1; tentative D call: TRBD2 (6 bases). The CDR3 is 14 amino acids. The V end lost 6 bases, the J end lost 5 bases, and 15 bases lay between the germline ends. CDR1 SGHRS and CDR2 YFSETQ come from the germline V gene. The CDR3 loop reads CASIRGGANNEQFF. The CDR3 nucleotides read TGCGCCAGCATCCGAGGAGGGGCGAACAATGAGCAGTTCTTC. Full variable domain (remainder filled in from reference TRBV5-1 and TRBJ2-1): KAGVTQTPRYLIKTRGQQVTLSCSPISGHRSVSWYQQTPGQGLQFLFEYFSETQRNKGNFPGRFSGRQFSNSRSEMNVSTLELGDSALYLCASIRGGANNEQFFGPGTRLTVL.

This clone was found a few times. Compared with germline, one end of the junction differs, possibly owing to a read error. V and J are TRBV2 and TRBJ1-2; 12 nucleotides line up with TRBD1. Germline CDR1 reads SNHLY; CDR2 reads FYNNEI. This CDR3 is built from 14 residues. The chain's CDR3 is CASRGQGAKYGYTF. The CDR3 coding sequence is TGTGCCAGCAGGGGACAGGGGGCTAAGTATGGCTACACCTTC. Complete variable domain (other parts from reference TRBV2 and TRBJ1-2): EPEVTQTPSHQVTQMGQEVILRCVPISNHLYFYWYRQILGQKVEFLVSFYNNEISEKSEIFDDQFSVERPDGSNFTLKIRSTKLEDSAMYFCASRGQGAKYGYTFGSGTRLTVV.

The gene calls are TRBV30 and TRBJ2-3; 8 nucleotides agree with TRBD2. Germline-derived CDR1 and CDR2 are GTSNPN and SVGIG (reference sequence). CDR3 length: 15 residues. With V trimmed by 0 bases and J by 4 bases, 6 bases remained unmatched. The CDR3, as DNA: TGTGCCTGGAGTGTTACGGGAGGGGTGGCAGATACGCAGTATTTT. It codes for CAWSVTGGVADTQYF. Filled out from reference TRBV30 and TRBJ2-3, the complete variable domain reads SQTIHQWPATLVQPVGSPLSLECTVEGTSNPNLYWYRQAAGRGLQLLFYSVGIGQISSEVPQNLSASRPQDRQFILSSKKLLLSDSGFYLCAWSVTGGVADTQYFGPGTRLTVL.

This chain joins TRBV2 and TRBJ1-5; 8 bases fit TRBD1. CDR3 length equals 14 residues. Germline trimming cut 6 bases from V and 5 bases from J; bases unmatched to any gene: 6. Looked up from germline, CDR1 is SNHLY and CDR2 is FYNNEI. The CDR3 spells CASRNDRGDQPQHF. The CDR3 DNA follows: TGTGCCAGCAGAAACGACAGGGGAGATCAGCCCCAGCATTTT. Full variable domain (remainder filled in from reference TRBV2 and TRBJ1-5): EPEVTQTPSHQVTQMGQEVILRCVPISNHLYFYWYRQILGQKVEFLVSFYNNEISEKSEIFDDQFSVERPDGSNFTLKIRSTKLEDSAMYFCASRNDRGDQPQHFGDGTRLSIL.

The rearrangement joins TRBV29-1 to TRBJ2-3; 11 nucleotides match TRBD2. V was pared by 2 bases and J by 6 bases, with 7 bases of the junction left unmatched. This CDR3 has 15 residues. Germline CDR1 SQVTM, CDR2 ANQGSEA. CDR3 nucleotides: TGCAGCGTTGAACTAGCGGGAGGCTGGGGGGATACGCAGTATTTT. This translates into CSVELAGGWGDTQYF.

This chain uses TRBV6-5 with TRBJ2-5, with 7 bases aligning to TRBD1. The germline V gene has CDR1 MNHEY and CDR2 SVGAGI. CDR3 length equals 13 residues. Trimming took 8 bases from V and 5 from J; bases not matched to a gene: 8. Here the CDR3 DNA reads TGTGCCAGCGCCAGAGGGGGCACGGAGACCCAGTACTTC. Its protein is CASARGGTETQYF.

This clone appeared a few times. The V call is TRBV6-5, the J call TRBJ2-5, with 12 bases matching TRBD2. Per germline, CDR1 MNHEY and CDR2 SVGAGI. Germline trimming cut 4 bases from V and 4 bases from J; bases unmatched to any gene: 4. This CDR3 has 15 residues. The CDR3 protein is CASSLLAGGPETQYF. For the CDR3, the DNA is TGTGCCAGCAGTTTGCTAGCGGGAGGGCCAGAGACCCAGTACTTC.